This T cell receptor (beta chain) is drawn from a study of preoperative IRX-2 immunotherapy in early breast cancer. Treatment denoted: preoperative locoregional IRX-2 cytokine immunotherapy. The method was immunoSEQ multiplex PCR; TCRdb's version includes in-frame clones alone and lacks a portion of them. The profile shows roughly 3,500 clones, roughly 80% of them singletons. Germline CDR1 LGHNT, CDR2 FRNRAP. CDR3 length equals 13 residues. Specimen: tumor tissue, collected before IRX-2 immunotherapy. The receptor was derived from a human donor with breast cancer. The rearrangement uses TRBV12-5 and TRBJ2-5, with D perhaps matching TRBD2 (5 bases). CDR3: CASLGSLQETQYF. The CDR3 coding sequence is TGTGCCAGCTTGGGGAGCCTCCAAGAGACCCAGTACTTC.